The 11 T cell receptor beta chains reported below all come from one sample, sequenced in a study of shared clonotypes between healthy human individuals. CD45RO negativity and positive selection for CCR7 defined naive CD8 cells, a population that excluded terminally differentiated effector memory CD45RA+ cells. Measured with immunoSEQ multiplex PCR; TCRdb has only the in-frame clones, and not every one. Found here are 600,000 or so clones, approximately 95% of them singletons; the top ten hold over 0.1%. Material for sequencing was naive CD8+ T cells sorted from blood. The source of these receptors is a woman aged 30 to 39 in good health.

The rearrangement uses TRBV27 and TRBJ2-1; D unclear. Germline V CDR1 and CDR2: MNHEY, SMNVEV (reference sequence). Between the trimmed V and J ends, which lost 3 bases and 2 bases, there was a span of 11 bases. The CDR3 contains 15 residues. CDR3 in amino acids: CASSLVPSAYNEQFF. Written as DNA, the CDR3 is TGTGCCAGCAGTTTGGTCCCGAGCGCCTACAATGAGCAGTTCTTC.

The chain uses TRBV15 and TRBJ2-5; D gene unclear. CDR3 length: 12 amino acids. V was cut by 1 base and J by 1 base, with 1 base left in between. Germline V gene data show CDR1 as LNHNV and CDR2 as YYDKDF (reference sequence). The CDR3 sequence: CATSRVQETQYF. The DNA for the CDR3 is TGTGCCACCAGCAGAGTCCAAGAGACCCAGTACTTC.

This clone was counted only a few times. J is TRBJ2-1 and V is TRBV9; D call uncertain. Trimming removed 3 bases from V and 8 bases from J, with 3 bases in between. CDR3 length: 10 residues. Germline assignment: CDR1 SGDLS and CDR2 YYNGEE. The CDR3 nucleotides are TGTGCCAGCAGCGGCCATGAGCAGTTCTTC. Its translation: CASSGHEQFF.

V usage is TRBV13 and J usage is TRBJ2-7, with unresolved D. Germline V gives CDR1 PRHDT, CDR2 FYEKMQ (reference sequence). The V end lost 5 bases, the J end lost 3 bases, and 14 bases lay between the germline ends. The CDR3 covers 14 residues. This CDR3 is CASSLEGRLYEQYF. DNA for the CDR3: TGTGCCAGCAGCCTCGAAGGACGGCTCTACGAGCAGTACTTC.

This chain links TRBV4-2 with TRBJ2-7; 9 positions match TRBD1. V dropped 0 bases and J dropped 2; count of bases not matched to a gene: 2. Germline values: CDR1 LGHNA, CDR2 YNFKEQ. The CDR3 has 15 amino acids. Written as DNA, the CDR3 is TGTGCCAGCAGCCAAGAGGACAGGGGTACCTACGAGCAGTACTTC. Residues: CASSQEDRGTYEQYF.

V usage is TRBV28 and J usage is TRBJ2-2; either TRBD1 or TRBD2 may fit D (5 bases each). The V gene's germline CDR1 is MDHEN and CDR2 SYDVKM. This CDR3 is 18 amino acids long. Trimming cost V 5 bases and J 4 bases, with 23 bases left between them. The CDR3 nucleotides read TGTGCCAGCAGTCCCCCCATATTCAGGGACCGCGTCACCGGGGAGCTGTTTTTT. It translates to CASSPPIFRDRVTGELFF.

The rearrangement links TRBV5-4 to TRBJ2-7; unclear D gene. Deletions cut 2 bases from V and 5 bases from J, with 11 bases between. The CDR3 runs 13 residues. Looked up from germline, CDR1 is SGHNT and CDR2 is YYREEE (reference sequence). This chain's CDR3 is CASSFANYNEQYF. The DNA of the CDR3 is TGTGCCAGCAGCTTTGCCAATTATAACGAGCAGTACTTC.

Only one count was recorded for this clone. The V and J genes are TRBV27 and TRBJ2-7; 7 nucleotides match TRBD2. The CDR3 consists of 15 residues. Germline CDR1 is MNHEY and CDR2 is SMNVEV (reference sequence). The J segment lost 5 bases and the V segment lost 1 base, leaving 8 bases of the junction unmatched. CDR3 residues: CASSLLSGAVNEQYF. The CDR3 nucleotides read TGTGCCAGCAGTTTATTAAGCGGGGCAGTCAACGAGCAGTACTTC.

The V and J genes are TRBV5-5 and TRBJ2-7, with 11 positions matching TRBD2. The CDR3 is 14 residues long. V trimming: 4 bases; J trimming: 3 bases; junction bases outside the gene matches: 3. Per germline, CDR1 SGHKS and CDR2 YYEKEE (reference sequence). This CDR3 reads CASSPGTSGYEQYF. CDR3 nucleotide sequence: TGTGCCAGCAGCCCTGGGACTAGCGGCTACGAGCAGTACTTC. Filled out from reference TRBV5-5 and TRBJ2-7, the complete variable domain reads DAGVTQSPTHLIKTRGQQVTLRCSPISGHKSVSWYQQVLGQGPQFIFQYYEKEERGRGNFPDRFSARQFPNYSSELNVNALLLGDSALYLCASSPGTSGYEQYFGPGTRLTVT.

This rearrangement joins TRBV4-2 to TRBJ2-7, with a weak D call TRBD1 (5 bases). The CDR3 sequence is 14 residues long. Germline assignment: CDR1 LGHNA and CDR2 YNFKEQ. Trimming left V 4 bases short and J 3 bases short, with 13 bases between. The CDR3 DNA is TGTGCCAGCAGCCCTGGTTCCCAGGGCTACGAGCAGTACTTC. Its protein is CASSPGSQGYEQYF.

The rearrangement joins TRBV5-1 to TRBJ2-5; TRBD2 matches 8 bases. In germline, CDR1 is SGHRS, CDR2 YFSETQ. The CDR3 consists of 16 residues. V lost 4 bases, J lost 4 bases, and 12 bases stayed unmatched. CDR3 coding DNA: TGCGCCAGCAGCCGTAGAGAGAGGCGGGAGGCAGAGACCCAGTACTTC. Amino acids: CASSRRERREAETQYF.